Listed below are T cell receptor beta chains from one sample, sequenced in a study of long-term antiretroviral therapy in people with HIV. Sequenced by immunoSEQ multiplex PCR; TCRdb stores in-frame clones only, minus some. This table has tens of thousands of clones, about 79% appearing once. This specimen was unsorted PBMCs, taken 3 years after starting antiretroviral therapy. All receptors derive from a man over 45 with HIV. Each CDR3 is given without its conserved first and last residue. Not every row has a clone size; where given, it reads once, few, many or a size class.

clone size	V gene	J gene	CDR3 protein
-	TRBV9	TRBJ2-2	ASSVSPIANTGELF
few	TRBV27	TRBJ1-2	ASSLVQGRYGYT
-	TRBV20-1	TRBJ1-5	SAKGQPQH
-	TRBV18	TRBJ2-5	ASSTSTGAVQETQY
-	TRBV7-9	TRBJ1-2	ASSGGRQGIDGYT
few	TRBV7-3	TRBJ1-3	ASTRGPPQGDTIY
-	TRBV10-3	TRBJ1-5	AISGQSNQPQH
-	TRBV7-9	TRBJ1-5	ASSLLGGQGADGNQPQH
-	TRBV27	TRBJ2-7	ASSFPGQGMYEQY
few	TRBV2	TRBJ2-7	ASSAPLSYEQY
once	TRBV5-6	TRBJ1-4	ASSLGGQGLILNEKLF
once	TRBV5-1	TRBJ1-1	ASSLVSNTEAF
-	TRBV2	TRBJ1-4	ASSDIGSANEKLF
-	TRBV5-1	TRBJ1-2	ASHRGDSPNYGYT
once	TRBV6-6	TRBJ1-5	ASSYSDPNQPQH
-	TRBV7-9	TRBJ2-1	ASSSGVIAGGNEQF
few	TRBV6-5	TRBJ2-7	ASRGAGDSYEQY
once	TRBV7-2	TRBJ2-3	ASSLVAGDTDTQY
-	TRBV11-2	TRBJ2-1	ASSFGGEQF
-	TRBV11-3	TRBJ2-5	ASSFSGTSGQETQY
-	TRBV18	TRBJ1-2	ASSPSIVNNYGYT
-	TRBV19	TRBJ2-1	ASSILTSGKNEQF
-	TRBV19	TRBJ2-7	ASSNPAAKSAYEQY
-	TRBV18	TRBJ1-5	ASAIGFNQPQH
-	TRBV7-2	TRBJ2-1	ASSRQGYHNEQF
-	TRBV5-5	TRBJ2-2	ASSLEGSNTGELF
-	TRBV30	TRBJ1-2	AWRHPPGQGPGGYGYT
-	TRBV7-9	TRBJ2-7	ASSLVGAYEQY
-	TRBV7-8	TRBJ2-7	ASTDRPNYEQY
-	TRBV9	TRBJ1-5	ASSVEGVLNQPQH
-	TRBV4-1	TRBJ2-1	ASSHRTGNINEQF
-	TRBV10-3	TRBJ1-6	AISESLGKAPDNSPLH
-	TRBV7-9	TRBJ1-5	ASSPAGGSGNQPQH
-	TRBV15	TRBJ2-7	ATSRDHQGFRVEQY
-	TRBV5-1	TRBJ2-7	ASSPVTSPHEQY
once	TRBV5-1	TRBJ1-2	ASSLEGSLYGYT
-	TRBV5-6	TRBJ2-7	ASSFGQAKY
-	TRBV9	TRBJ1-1	ASSVGRRNTEAF
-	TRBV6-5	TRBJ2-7	ASSGLASHEQY
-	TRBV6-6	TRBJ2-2	ASTVAGASTGELF
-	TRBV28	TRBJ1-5	ASSPNQPQH
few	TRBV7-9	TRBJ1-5	ASSPRDGNQPQH
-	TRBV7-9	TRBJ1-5	ASSPDRDGQPQH
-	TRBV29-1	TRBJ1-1	SVQRGGTEAF